Below, 24 T cell receptor beta chains from the same sample are listed, as sequenced in a study of shared T cell receptors in the human thymus. TCRdb keeps only in-frame clones here, not all; method: immunoSEQ multiplex PCR. The sample has roughly 560,000 clones, 70% to 80% seen once; the top ten hold about 0.014%. These same data were also listed under a study on human thymus T cells.

Sequences were obtained from thymocytes. The receptors derive from a boy in the first two years of life with a congenital heart defect.

This clone showed up just a few times. The rearrangement joins TRBV5-4 to TRBJ2-7; maybe TRBD1 (6 bases). Trimming stripped 5 bases from V and 4 bases from J, with 13 bases between. Germline V gives CDR1 SGHNT, CDR2 YYREEE (reference sequence). This CDR3 is 13 amino acids long. CDR3 amino acids: CASSHRQDYEQYF. The CDR3 coding sequence is TGTGCCAGCAGTCACCGACAGGATTACGAGCAGTACTTC.

V gene TRBV10-2 combines with J gene TRBJ2-1; 13 bases match TRBD2. Germline V lookup: CDR1 WSHSY, CDR2 SAAADI. With V trimmed by 3 bases and J by 8 bases, 10 bases remained unmatched. The CDR3 is 17 residues long. The CDR3: CASSEVTSGRLEDEQFF. CDR3 nucleotides: TGCGCCAGCAGTGAAGTGACTAGCGGGAGGCTGGAAGATGAGCAGTTCTTC.

V gene TRBV28 combines with J gene TRBJ2-7, with a weak D call TRBD2 (7 bases). The CDR3 is 15 residues long. V was shortened by 6 bases and J by 0 bases, with 15 bases between the two germline ends. Germline CDR1 MDHEN, CDR2 SYDVKM. The CDR3 sequence: CASRRRGQSSYEQYF. In DNA form, the CDR3 reads TGTGCCAGCAGGCGGCGGGGGCAGAGCTCCTACGAGCAGTACTTC.

J is TRBJ2-5 and V is TRBV4-1; a weak D match, TRBD1 (6 bases). CDR3 length equals 15 residues. With 1 base removed from V and 2 bases from J, the gap between germline ends came to 11 bases. CDR1 is MGHRA, CDR2 YSYEKL, per germline. CDR3 protein: CASSQVTGQQETQYF. The CDR3 DNA reads TGCGCCAGCAGCCAAGTAACTGGACAGCAAGAGACCCAGTACTTC.

The chain joins TRBV4-1 to TRBJ1-1; TRBD1 is a possible D gene (5 bases). Trimming left V 0 bases short and J 2 bases short, with 13 bases between. The CDR3 runs 16 residues. Germline V gene sequence: CDR1 MGHRA, CDR2 YSYEKL. In DNA, the CDR3 is TGCGCCAGCAGCCAAGACAACAGGAGACCCAACACTGAAGCTTTCTTT. As protein: CASSQDNRRPNTEAFF.

This chain links TRBV5-1 with TRBJ2-1; the match to TRBD1 covers 9 bases. Germline V gene sequence: CDR1 SGHRS, CDR2 YFSETQ. With V trimmed by 3 bases and J by 8 bases, 6 bases remained unmatched. The CDR3 covers 14 residues. The CDR3 DNA reads TGCGCCAGCAGCTCTGGACAGGGGCATGATGAGCAGTTCTTC. Translated, it gives CASSSGQGHDEQFF.

This clone was seen a handful of times. The chain employs TRBV11-2 and TRBJ2-7, with 8 bases aligning to TRBD1. This CDR3 is 14 amino acids long. The J segment lost 0 bases and the V segment lost 6 bases, leaving 4 bases of the junction unmatched. Germline V gene sequence: CDR1 SGHAT, CDR2 FQNNGV. The CDR3 sequence is CASRDRASSYEQYF. The CDR3 nucleotides read TGTGCCAGCAGGGACAGGGCGAGCTCCTACGAGCAGTACTTC.

V gene TRBV5-1 combines with J gene TRBJ2-1, with TRBD2 identical over 10 bases. Germline lookup yields CDR1 SGHRS and CDR2 YFSETQ. After removal of 5 bases from V and 5 bases from J, the junction contained 13 bases not matched to a gene. The CDR3 spans 17 residues. The CDR3 bases are TGCGCCAGCAGTCCAAACCCACAGCGGGAGGGACACAATGAGCAGTTCTTC. Its translation is CASSPNPQREGHNEQFF.

The J gene is TRBJ2-3, the V gene TRBV7-2, with 9 bases identical to TRBD1. Germline V gene data show CDR1 as SGHTA and CDR2 as FQGNSA. This CDR3 is built from 17 residues. V shed 6 bases, J shed 5 bases, and the junction held 15 bases outside the gene matches. CDR3 nucleotide sequence: TGTGCCAGCAGTTCACGCCGGGACAGGGCAAGGGGAGATACGCAGTATTTT. Its translation: CASSSRRDRARGDTQYF.

As DNA, the CDR3 is TGTGCCTGGCGGGAGGGTGGGACAGATACGCAGTATTTT. Amino acid sequence: CAWREGGTDTQYF. J is TRBJ2-3 and V is TRBV30; the match to TRBD2 covers 8 bases. CDR1 is GTSNPN, CDR2 SVGIG, per germline (reference sequence). V was clipped by 5 bases and J by 3 bases; unmatched bases: 4. This CDR3 spans 13 amino acids. Complete variable domain (other parts from reference TRBV30 and TRBJ2-3): SQTIHQWPATLVQPVGSPLSLECTVEGTSNPNLYWYRQAAGRGLQLLFYSVGIGQISSEVPQNLSASRPQDRQFILSSKKLLLSDSGFYLCAWREGGTDTQYFGPGTRLTVL.

V gene TRBV27 combines with J gene TRBJ1-2; the match to TRBD1 covers 9 bases. This CDR3 has 16 amino acids. The V segment lost 5 bases and the J segment 7 bases; nucleotides outside the gene matches: 14. CDR1 is MNHEY and CDR2 is SMNVEV in the germline V gene (reference sequence). In nucleotides, the CDR3 is TGTGCCAGCAGTCTCCGGACCGGGACAGGGAAAGGTGGCTACACCTTC. Translating it yields CASSLRTGTGKGGYTF.

The chain employs TRBV25-1 and TRBJ2-5, with D perhaps matching TRBD1 (5 bases). Germline CDR1 MGHDK, CDR2 SYGVNS. The CDR3 length is 16 residues. V shed 3 bases and J shed 3 bases, with 17 bases lying between them. For the CDR3, the DNA is TGTGCCAGCAGTGATCCAGGGCCCTACAGGAAAGAGACCCAGTACTTC. As protein: CASSDPGPYRKETQYF.

V usage is TRBV15 and J usage is TRBJ2-3, with TRBD2 identical over 8 bases. With V trimmed by 0 bases and J by 3 bases, 8 bases remained unmatched. The germline gives CDR1 LNHNV, CDR2 YYDKDF (reference sequence). The CDR3 is 17 residues long. This CDR3 reads CATSRDPPGGRTDTQYF. Written as DNA, the CDR3 is TGTGCCACCAGCAGAGATCCCCCCGGCGGGAGGACAGATACGCAGTATTTT.

This rearrangement joins TRBV7-6 to TRBJ2-1, with no clear D. With 5 bases removed from V and 0 bases from J, the gap between germline ends came to 11 bases. This CDR3 spans 15 amino acids. The germline V gene encodes CDR1 SGHVS and CDR2 FNYEAQ. In DNA form, the CDR3 reads TGTGCCAGCAGCCCGACTGTGAGCTCCTACAATGAGCAGTTCTTC. This codes for CASSPTVSSYNEQFF.

The V call is TRBV5-6, the J call TRBJ2-7, with TRBD2 matching 11 bases. Trimming cost V 5 bases and J 2 bases; bases outside gene matches: 6. Per the germline V gene, CDR1 is SGHDT and CDR2 is YYEEEE. The CDR3 has 15 residues. This CDR3 is CASSFHSGGAYEQYF. CDR3 DNA sequence: TGTGCCAGCAGTTTCCATAGCGGGGGGGCCTACGAGCAGTACTTC.

This clone was detected only once. The chain employs TRBV4-2 and TRBJ2-2; D is undetermined. From germline, CDR1 is LGHNA and CDR2 YNFKEQ. The V end lost 3 bases, the J end lost 2 bases, and 19 bases lay between the germline ends. This CDR3 contains 18 residues. The CDR3 protein is CASSHLLQVDLNTGELFF. DNA of the CDR3: TGTGCCAGCAGCCACCTCCTCCAGGTAGATCTAAACACCGGGGAGCTGTTTTTT.

The chain links TRBV27 to TRBJ1-2; possible D gene TRBD1, 6 bases. V was cut by 5 bases and J by 8 bases, with 18 bases left in between. The CDR3 length is 14 residues. CDR1 is MNHEY and CDR2 is SMNVEV in the germline V gene (reference sequence). CDR3 nucleotide sequence: TGTGCCAGCAGTGCTCCGGGGCCCAGGGGCGGCTACACCTTC. Protein sequence: CASSAPGPRGGYTF.

The genes are TRBV29-1 and TRBJ2-3; 7 nucleotides line up with TRBD2. Unmatched junction bases numbered 8, after V lost 4 bases and J lost 1 base. The CDR3 has 15 amino acids. Germline-derived CDR1 and CDR2 are SQVTM and ANQGSEA. The CDR3 DNA reads as TGCAGCGTTGGGCTAGCGGTCATGGGCACAGATACGCAGTATTTT. It encodes CSVGLAVMGTDTQYF.

The chain carries TRBV2 and TRBJ2-7; D may be TRBD2 (5 bases). The CDR3 has 15 residues. Germline CDR1 SNHLY, CDR2 FYNNEI. V was pared by 2 bases and J by 1 base, with 12 bases between. CDR3 DNA: TGTGCCAGCAGTGAACCCCCTCGGGGATCCTACGAGCAGTACTTC. Amino acid sequence: CASSEPPRGSYEQYF.

This clone was observed once. The rearrangement uses TRBV6-1 and TRBJ1-2; 8 bases map to TRBD1. The CDR3 has 14 amino acids. Germline V CDR1 and CDR2: MNHNS, SASEGT. V was clipped by 6 bases and J by 4 bases; unmatched bases: 7. The CDR3 spells CASRRTGGPYGYTF. The CDR3 DNA reads TGTGCCAGCAGGAGAACAGGGGGACCCTATGGCTACACCTTC.

V gene TRBV28 combines with J gene TRBJ1-5; D gene uncertain. There are 14 residues in the CDR3. Germline CDR1 reads MDHEN; CDR2 reads SYDVKM. V was clipped by 3 bases and J by 3 bases, with 9 bases between them. The CDR3: CASSLSGFNQPQHF. In DNA, the CDR3 is TGTGCCAGCAGTTTGTCGGGGTTCAATCAGCCCCAGCATTTT. Full variable domain (outside the CDR3, taken from reference TRBV28 and TRBJ1-5): DVKVTQSSRYLVKRTGEKVFLECVQDMDHENMFWYRQDPGLGLRLIYFSYDVKMKEKGDIPEGYSVSREKKERFSLILESASTNQTSMYLCASSLSGFNQPQHFGDGTRLSIL.

The genes are TRBV25-1 and TRBJ2-5; D is perhaps TRBD1 (6 bases). Trimming took off 4 bases at V and 2 bases at J, with 17 bases between the two ends. This CDR3 has 16 amino acids. Per the germline V gene, CDR1 is MGHDK and CDR2 is SYGVNS. In nucleotides, the CDR3 is TGTGCCAGCAGTGTATTTTACAGGGTGGATCAAGAGACCCAGTACTTC. Amino acids: CASSVFYRVDQETQYF.

V and J are TRBV11-3 and TRBJ2-4; 11 nucleotides agree with TRBD2. The CDR3 is made up of 15 amino acids. Germline V gene data show CDR1 as SGHNT and CDR2 as YENEEA. V lost 6 bases to trimming and J lost 4 bases; unmatched junction nucleotides: 5. The DNA for the CDR3 is TGTGCCAGCAGTTTTAGCGGGGGGGGGAAAAACATTCAGTACTTC. This codes for CASSFSGGGKNIQYF.

This chain connects TRBV28 to TRBJ2-1; 8 bases line up with TRBD2. V trimming: 5 bases; J trimming: 2 bases; junction bases outside the gene matches: 2. The CDR3 loop spans 14 amino acids. In germline, CDR1 is MDHEN, CDR2 SYDVKM. The CDR3 region has the DNA TGTGCCAGCAGTGCTAGCGGGCCCTACAATGAGCAGTTCTTC. Translated: CASSASGPYNEQFF.